Shown below are 9 T cell receptor beta chains from a single sample sequenced in a study of early T cells in non-severe SARS-CoV-2 infection. TCRdb passed the 5' RACE reads through MiXCR, listing each CDR3 protein once. The sample has roughly 50,000 distinct CDR3 sequences, over 5% seen once; the top ten hold around 7%. The material sequenced was whole blood, taken at baseline. Receptors originate from an adult who was a healthcare worker with PCR-confirmed SARS-CoV-2 infection or an uninfected control (not recorded which).

The chain recombines TRBV20-1 with TRBJ1-6; D possibly corresponds to TRBD1 (6 bases). Germline CDR1 and CDR2: DFQATT and SNEGSKA (reference sequence). V was clipped by 7 bases and J by 0 bases, with 10 bases between them. This CDR3 spans 14 amino acids. CDR3 in amino acids: CSGGPDSYNSPLHF. The CDR3 DNA reads TGCAGTGGGGGGCCGGACTCCTATAATTCACCCCTCCACTTT.

CDR3 DNA sequence: TGCGCCAGCAGCCAAGAGCTTAGGGGCTTGAATCAGCCCCAGCATTTT. This translates into CASSQELRGLNQPQHF. V is TRBV4-3 and J is TRBJ1-5; D is perhaps TRBD1 (5 bases). Germline V lookup: CDR1 LGHNA, CDR2 YSLEER. Between the trimmed V and J ends, which lost 0 bases and 4 bases, there was a span of 13 bases. The CDR3 totals 16 residues.

This clonotype showed up just a few times. Mismatch with germline at one junction end may stem from a read error. The chain combines TRBV9 with TRBJ2-2; D perhaps matches TRBD2 (6 bases). Germline V gives CDR1 SGDLS, CDR2 YYNGEE. This CDR3 spans 14 amino acids. This CDR3 reads CASSVSPLGGELFF. DNA for the CDR3: TGTGCCAGCAGCGTATCCCCCCTGGGCGGGGAGTTGTTTTTT. The full variable domain, rest sourced from reference TRBV9 and TRBJ2-2, is DSGVTQTPKHLITATGQRVTLRCSPRSGDLSVYWYQQSLDQGLQFLIQYYNGEERAKGNILERFSAQQFPDLHSELNLSSLELGDSALYFCASSVSPLGGELFFGEGSRLTVL.

This clonotype occurred a few times. The chain joins TRBV28 to TRBJ2-1, with D possibly matching TRBD2 (7 bases). Trimming stripped 6 bases from V and 9 bases from J, with 21 bases between. This CDR3 is built from 15 residues. In germline, CDR1 is MDHEN, CDR2 SYDVKM. Here the CDR3 reads CASSSGQAGTGEQFF. The DNA for the CDR3 is TGTGCCAGCAGCTCGGGACAAGCGGGAACTGGTGAGCAGTTCTTC.

V gene TRBV6-1 combines with J gene TRBJ2-7, with TRBD2 identical over 9 bases. Germline V lookup: CDR1 MNHNS, CDR2 SASEGT. The CDR3 covers 14 residues. V shed 6 bases and J 1 base; nucleotides not matched to a gene: 4. The DNA of the CDR3 is TGTGCCAGCAGGACTAGCGGATTATCCTACGAGCAGTACTTC. It is translated as CASRTSGLSYEQYF.

This clonotype was counted at least ten times. V and J are TRBV20-1 and TRBJ1-1; no definite D call. The germline V and J ends were trimmed by 0 bases and 7 bases, with 9 bases remaining between them. The CDR3 runs 12 residues. The V gene's germline CDR1 is DFQATT and CDR2 SNEGSKA (reference sequence). The CDR3 region is CSAREMTVEAFF. For the CDR3, the DNA is TGCAGTGCTAGAGAGATGACTGTTGAAGCTTTCTTT.

The genes are TRBV6-1 and TRBJ1-1; maybe TRBD1 (5 bases). The CDR3 length is 15 residues. Trimming removed 3 bases from V and 7 bases from J, with 18 bases in between. Looked up from germline, CDR1 is MNHNS and CDR2 is SASEGT. CDR3 protein: CASSDYGGRGVEAFF. For the CDR3, the DNA is TGTGCCAGCAGTGATTACGGGGGACGAGGGGTTGAAGCTTTCTTT.

The rearrangement uses TRBV6-5 and TRBJ2-2, with TRBD2 identical over 14 bases. Germline values: CDR1 MNHEY, CDR2 SVGAGI. Trimming took 6 bases from V and 4 from J; bases not matched to a gene: 4. There are 16 residues in the CDR3. In DNA form, the CDR3 reads TGTGCCAGCAGGGGACTAGCGGGAGTGCGCACCGGGGAGCTGTTTTTT. The encoded protein is CASRGLAGVRTGELFF.

The V gene is TRBV11-1, the J gene TRBJ2-7, with no clear D. CDR1 is SGHAT and CDR2 is FQDESV in the germline V gene (reference sequence). The CDR3 loop spans 12 amino acids. Trimming stripped 2 bases from V and 6 bases from J, with 8 bases between. CDR3 in DNA: TGTGCCAGCAGCTTACGGTCCGGCGAGCAGTACTTC. Encoded protein: CASSLRSGEQYF.